This T cell receptor (beta chain) was identified during a study of identical twins. Germline CDR1 MNHNY, CDR2 SVGAGI (reference sequence). The V end lost 7 bases, the J end lost 3 bases, and 11 bases lay between the germline ends. The CDR3 consists of 13 residues. There are many counts of this clonotype. TCRdb re-derived calls from the 5' RACE reads in MiXCR, one entry per CDR3 protein. The data hold under 800,000 distinct CDR3 sequences, with around 20% observed a single time. The same data also went into a second study, on T cells expressing NK-cell markers.

The sample consisted of PBMCs. The clonotype comes from a young woman in good health. The rearrangement joins TRBV6-6 to TRBJ2-3; D remains ambiguous. CDR3 residues: CASTIPFTDTQYF. CDR3 bases: TGTGCCAGCACCATACCGTTTACAGATACGCAGTATTTT.